The TCR beta chain under discussion was sequenced for a study of cytomegalovirus exposure and HLA in healthy donors. Primers: 60 Vbeta forward and 13 Jbeta reverse. The assay was immunoSEQ multiplex PCR, and TCRdb's table has in-frame clones only and misses some. Of around 280,000 clones listed, around 90% are singletons. For this clone: The antigen is undetermined.

Study observations and caveats: For most TCR sequences rarity was the rule, although some public TCRs occurred in many donors.

Input material: PBMCs. The receptor was derived from a woman aged 18-29 years in good health and CMV-seronegative.

In DNA, the CDR3 is TGTGCCAGCAGCGGGCGGACTAGCGGGGGAAAAGATTATCGGACAGATACGCAGTATTTT. It yields the protein CASSGRTSGGKDYRTDTQYF. V is TRBV13 and J is TRBJ2-3, with 13 positions matching TRBD2. The CDR3 covers 20 residues. Unmatched junction bases numbered 17, after V lost 5 bases and J lost 3 bases. From germline, CDR1 is PRHDT and CDR2 FYEKMQ (reference sequence).